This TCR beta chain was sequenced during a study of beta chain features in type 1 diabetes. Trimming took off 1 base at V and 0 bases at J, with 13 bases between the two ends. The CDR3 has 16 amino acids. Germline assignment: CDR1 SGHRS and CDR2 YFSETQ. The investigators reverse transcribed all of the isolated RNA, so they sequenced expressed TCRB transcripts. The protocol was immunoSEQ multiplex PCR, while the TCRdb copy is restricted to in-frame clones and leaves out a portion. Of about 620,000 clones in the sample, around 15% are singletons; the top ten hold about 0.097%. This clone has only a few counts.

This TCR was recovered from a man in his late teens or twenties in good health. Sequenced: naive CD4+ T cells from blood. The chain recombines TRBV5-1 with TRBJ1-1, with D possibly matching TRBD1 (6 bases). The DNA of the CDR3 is TGCGCCAGCAGCTTGTCAGGGGCAGGAATGAACACTGAAGCTTTCTTT. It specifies CASSLSGAGMNTEAFF.